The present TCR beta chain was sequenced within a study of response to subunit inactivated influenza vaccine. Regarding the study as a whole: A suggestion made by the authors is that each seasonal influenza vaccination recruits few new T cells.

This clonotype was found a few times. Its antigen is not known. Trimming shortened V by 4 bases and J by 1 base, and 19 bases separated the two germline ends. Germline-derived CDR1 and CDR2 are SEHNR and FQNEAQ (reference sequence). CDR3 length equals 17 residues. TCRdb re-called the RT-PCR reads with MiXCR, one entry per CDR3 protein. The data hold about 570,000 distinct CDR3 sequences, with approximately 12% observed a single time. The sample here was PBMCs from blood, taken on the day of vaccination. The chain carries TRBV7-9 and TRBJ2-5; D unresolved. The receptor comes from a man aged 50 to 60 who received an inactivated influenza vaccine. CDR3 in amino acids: CASSYTPAGVPQETQYF. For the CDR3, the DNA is TGTGCCAGCAGCTACACGCCTGCTGGGGTGCCCCAAGAGACCCAGTACTTC.